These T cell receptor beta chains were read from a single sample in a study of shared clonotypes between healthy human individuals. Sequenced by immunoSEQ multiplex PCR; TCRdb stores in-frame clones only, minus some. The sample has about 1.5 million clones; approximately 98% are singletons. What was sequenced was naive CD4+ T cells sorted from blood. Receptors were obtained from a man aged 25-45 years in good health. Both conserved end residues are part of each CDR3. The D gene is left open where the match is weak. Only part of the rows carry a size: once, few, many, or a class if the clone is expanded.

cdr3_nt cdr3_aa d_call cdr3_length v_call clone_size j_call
TGCGCCAGCAGCTTGGCAACTAGCAGCTCCTACAATGAGCAGTTCTTC CASSLATSSSYNEQFF - 16 TRBV5-1 - TRBJ2-1
TGTGCCAGCTCTAACGGGGGTAACGAAAAACTGTTTTTT CASSNGGNEKLFF - 13 TRBV6-5 - TRBJ1-4
TGTGCCAGCGCGACCTTAATGAACACTGAAGCTTTCTTT CASATLMNTEAFF - 13 TRBV28 - TRBJ1-1
TGTGCCAGCAGTGTTCGGTGGGATAGCGGGAGGGTGGGAGACTTC CASSVRWDSGRVGDF TRBD2 15 TRBV2 - TRBJ2-5
TGTGCCAGCAGCTTGGGGCTAGCGGGAGGGCCGGGGGGCCAAGAGACCCAGTACTTC CASSLGLAGGPGGQETQYF TRBD2 19 TRBV11-1 - TRBJ2-5
TGCGCCAGCAGATATCGGGAGGCCGCGAGGTACGAGCAGTACTTC CASRYREAARYEQYF TRBD2 15 TRBV5-1 - TRBJ2-7
TGTGCCAGCTTAAAGGGGGGGTCCCTATTTGAAGCTTTCTTT CASLKGGSLFEAFF - 14 TRBV5-6 - TRBJ1-1
TGCGCCAGCAGACCTAGCGGACTCTACAATGAGCAGTTCTTC CASRPSGLYNEQFF TRBD2 14 TRBV5-1 - TRBJ2-1
TGTGCCATCAGCGACGTTGGAAACACCATATATTTT CAISDVGNTIYF - 12 TRBV10-3 - TRBJ1-3
TGTGCCAGCAGTTACAGGGGAGGGGGGGGTGAAAAACTGTTTTTT CASSYRGGGGEKLFF - 15 TRBV6-5 - TRBJ1-4
TGTGCCAGCAGTCTTCGCCGGACTAGCGTTTCCTACGAGCAGTACTTC CASSLRRTSVSYEQYF TRBD2 16 TRBV27 - TRBJ2-7
TGTGCCAGTAGTATTGGGGTTCTGAAGCCCCAGCATTTT CASSIGVLKPQHF - 13 TRBV19 - TRBJ1-5
TGTGCCAGCAGTTACGGGACAGGGGTTTCTAACTATGGCTACACCTTC CASSYGTGVSNYGYTF TRBD1 16 TRBV6-6 once TRBJ1-2
TGTGCTAGTGGTTTGGTAGGTGAGCATGAGCAGTTCTTC CASGLVGEHEQFF - 13 TRBV12-5 - TRBJ2-1
TGTGCCAGCAGCCGCCGGGGGGAGACCCAGTACTTC CASSRRGETQYF - 12 TRBV7-6 - TRBJ2-5
TGTGCCAGCAGTCCCACAATGCGAGCGGGAACAGATACGCAGTATTTT CASSPTMRAGTDTQYF TRBD2 16 TRBV27 - TRBJ2-3
TGTGCCAGCAGCCCCGGGGGGAGGGCCACCTACAATGAGCAGTTCTTC CASSPGGRATYNEQFF TRBD2 16 TRBV7-9 once TRBJ2-1
TGTGCCAGCACCCAACAGGGGTGGCATCAGCCCCAGCATTTT CASTQQGWHQPQHF TRBD1 14 TRBV28 - TRBJ1-5
TGCAGTGCTACCGTACCCGGCTACACCTTC CSATVPGYTF - 10 TRBV20-1 - TRBJ1-2
TGTGCCAGCACAAGGACGGAGAAAAACACCGGGGAGCTGTTTTTT CASTRTEKNTGELFF - 15 TRBV6-1 - TRBJ2-2
TGTGCCAGCTCGGAGGGAGGGACCTACGAGCAGTACTTC CASSEGGTYEQYF TRBD2 13 TRBV6-1 - TRBJ2-7
TGTGCCAGCAGAACGACAGGCAAAACCTTTATGCCCCAGCATTTT CASRTTGKTFMPQHF - 15 TRBV27 - TRBJ1-5
TGCAGCGTTGAAGAGTTGGTCCGCAGTGGCGAGCAGTACTTC CSVEELVRSGEQYF - 14 TRBV29-1 - TRBJ2-7
TGTGCCAGCAGTTACTCGGTCGGGACAGGGCGCAATGAGCAGTTCTTC CASSYSVGTGRNEQFF TRBD1 16 TRBV6-6 - TRBJ2-1
TGTGCCATCAGTAGCTGGACTAGCGGGACGATCTACGAGCAGTACTTC CAISSWTSGTIYEQYF TRBD2 16 TRBV10-3 - TRBJ2-7
TGTGCCAGCAGGCGTACTAGTAGCGTCGGGACAGATACGCAGTATTTT CASRRTSSVGTDTQYF - 16 TRBV2 - TRBJ2-3
TGTGCCAGCAGTAGGACCTACGAGCAGTACTTC CASSRTYEQYF - 11 TRBV25-1 - TRBJ2-7
TGTGCCAGCAGTTACGAGGGTAGCCGTCGTTATCAGTACTTC CASSYEGSRRYQYF - 14 TRBV6-5 - TRBJ2-7
TGCGCCAGCAGTTCCGGACAGGCGGCAGATACGCAGTATTTT CASSSGQAADTQYF TRBD1 14 TRBV5-1 - TRBJ2-3
TGTGCCAGCAGTTCTTACGGGAGGACAGATACGCAGTATTTT CASSSYGRTDTQYF TRBD2 14 TRBV27 - TRBJ2-3
TGTGCCAGCAGGACGACAGGGGCGACCTACGAGCAGTACTTC CASRTTGATYEQYF TRBD1 14 TRBV6-5 - TRBJ2-7
TGCGCCAGCAGCCACAGGACGGGAAACTATGGCTACACCTTC CASSHRTGNYGYTF - 14 TRBV4-1 - TRBJ1-2
TGTGCCAGCAGCTTAGGGACCGGTCGGGGCGCAGATACGCAGTATTTT CASSLGTGRGADTQYF - 16 TRBV11-2 once TRBJ2-3
TGTGCCAGCAAGGTTTACCATGAAGCTTTCTTT CASKVYHEAFF - 11 TRBV2 - TRBJ1-1
TGTGCCAGCAGCCGTACTGCATCCTACGAGCAGTACTTC CASSRTASYEQYF - 13 TRBV5-8 - TRBJ2-7
TGTGCCAGCTCACCAAAAGGACAGGGGCTCTCCTTC CASSPKGQGLSF TRBD1 12 TRBV18 - TRBJ1-2
TGTGCCAGCAGCTTAGGATACGACCGGAACACTGAAGCTTTCTTT CASSLGYDRNTEAFF - 15 TRBV7-2 - TRBJ1-1
TGTGCCAGCTCACACGGGTCAAGCTCCTACAATGAGCAGTTCTTC CASSHGSSSYNEQFF - 15 TRBV18 - TRBJ2-1
TGTGCCAGCAGTCTTTACAGGGGTTCCTACGAGCAGTACTTC CASSLYRGSYEQYF TRBD1 14 TRBV28 - TRBJ2-7
TGTGCCAGCAGACCCGGACTAGCGGATTCCTACGAGCAGTACTTC CASRPGLADSYEQYF TRBD2 15 TRBV2 - TRBJ2-7
TGTGCCAGCAAATCGCAGCCACCGAAACAGTATGGCTACACCTTC CASKSQPPKQYGYTF - 15 TRBV6-1 - TRBJ1-2
TGTGCCAGCAGCTTAGATCGGGACAGCTCCTACGAGCAGTACTTC CASSLDRDSSYEQYF TRBD1 15 TRBV11-3 once TRBJ2-7
TGTGCCAGCAGCGACAAAAGTCGGGAGACCCAGTACTTC CASSDKSRETQYF - 13 TRBV5-4 once TRBJ2-5
TGTGCCAGTAGTGAGACGCCAGAGAACGAGCAGTACTTC CASSETPENEQYF - 13 TRBV19 - TRBJ2-7
TGTGCCAGCAGCTTCTTTGGGCTCGACGGGGGCGGGGAGCTGTTTTTT CASSFFGLDGGGELFF - 16 TRBV11-2 - TRBJ2-2
TGTGCCAGCAGTTTACGCACAGGGAGCAATCAGCCCCAGCATTTT CASSLRTGSNQPQHF - 15 TRBV28 once TRBJ1-5
TGTGCCAGCTCACCGCAGGGGCCCGAGCAGTACTTC CASSPQGPEQYF - 12 TRBV18 - TRBJ2-7
TGTGCCAGCAGCTTAGCCAGGGGCTACGAGCAGTACTTC CASSLARGYEQYF - 13 TRBV7-6 - TRBJ2-7
TGTGCCAGCACGGGACAGGGGGTCTGGCCCCAGCATTTT CASTGQGVWPQHF TRBD1 13 TRBV28 once TRBJ1-5
TGTGCCATCAGTGATTTCCTAGCGGTCGAGCAGTACTTC CAISDFLAVEQYF TRBD2 13 TRBV10-3 - TRBJ2-7
TGTGCCAGCAGCTTACGCGGTGAGCAGTTCTTC CASSLRGEQFF - 11 TRBV11-3 - TRBJ2-1
TGTGCCAGTAGTACCCGACAGGGTTGGAATCAGCCCCAGCATTTT CASSTRQGWNQPQHF TRBD1 15 TRBV19 - TRBJ1-5
TGTGCCACAGGCCGAGCTCCGGTCACCGGGGAGCTGTTTTTT CATGRAPVTGELFF - 14 TRBV15 - TRBJ2-2